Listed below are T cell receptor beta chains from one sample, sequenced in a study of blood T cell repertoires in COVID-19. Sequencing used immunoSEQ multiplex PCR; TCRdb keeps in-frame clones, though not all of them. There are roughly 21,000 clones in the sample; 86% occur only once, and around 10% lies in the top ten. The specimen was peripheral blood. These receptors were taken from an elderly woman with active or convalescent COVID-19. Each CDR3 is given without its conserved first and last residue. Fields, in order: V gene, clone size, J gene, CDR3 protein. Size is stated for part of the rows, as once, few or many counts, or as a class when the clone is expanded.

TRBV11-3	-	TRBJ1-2	ASSLGTVDIAGYT
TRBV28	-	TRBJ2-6	ASSFNAGEHSGANVLT
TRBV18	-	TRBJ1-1	ASSPGQNTEAF
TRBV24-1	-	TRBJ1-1	ATRDRVSAEAF
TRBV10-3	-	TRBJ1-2	AISKRTGARAHYGYT
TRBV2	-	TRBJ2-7	ASTQGQGSYEQY
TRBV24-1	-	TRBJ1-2	ATSEGRNYGYT
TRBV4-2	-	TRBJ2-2	ASSQSQGRAGELF
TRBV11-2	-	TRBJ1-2	ASSLDQGLGYT
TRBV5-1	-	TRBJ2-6	ASSFGGRGAGANVLT
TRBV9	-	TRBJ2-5	ASSAGLSETQY
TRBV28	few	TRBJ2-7	ATRPGQSYEQY
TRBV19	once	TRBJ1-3	ASSKPGAGTGNTIY
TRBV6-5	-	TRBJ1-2	ASSYLIRDSNYGYT
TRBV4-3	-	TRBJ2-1	ASSRRSSYNEQF
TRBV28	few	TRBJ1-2	ASSLRGTNYGYT
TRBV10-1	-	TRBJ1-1	ASTPREQTEAF
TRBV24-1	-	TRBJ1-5	ATSDPTQGEPQPQH
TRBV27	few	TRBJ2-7	ASSPQGHGHEQY
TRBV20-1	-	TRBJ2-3	SARAGDTQY
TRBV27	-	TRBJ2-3	ASRGGSTDTQY
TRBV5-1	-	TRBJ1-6	ASSGGTGDNSPLH
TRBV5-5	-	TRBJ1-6	ASSLSGQGGNSPLH
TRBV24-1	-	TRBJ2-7	ATSEGSANYEQY
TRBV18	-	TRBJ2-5	ASSPPNREETQY
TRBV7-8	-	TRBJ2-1	ASSLSPPRGNEQF
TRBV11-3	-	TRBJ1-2	ASSQLVGGYT
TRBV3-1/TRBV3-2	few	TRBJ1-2	ASSQGILGGYT
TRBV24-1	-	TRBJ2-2	ATSALAGYGGELF
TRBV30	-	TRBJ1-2	AWAGQTGGYT
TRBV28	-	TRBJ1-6	ASSPRTGSSYNSPLH
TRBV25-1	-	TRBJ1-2	ASSELQGTPIGYT
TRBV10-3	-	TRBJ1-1	AISMGREGTEAF
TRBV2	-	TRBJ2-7	ASKFGGTTSYEQY
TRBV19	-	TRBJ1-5	ASSRIRRQSLNSNQPQH
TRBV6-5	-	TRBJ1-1	ASSNRAGDTEAF
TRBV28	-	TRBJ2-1	ASSSPTGNYNEQF
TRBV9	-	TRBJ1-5	ASSATPGTGGNQPQH
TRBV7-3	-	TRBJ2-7	ASSLIRGQGYEQY
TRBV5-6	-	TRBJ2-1	ASSLFGVRYNEQF
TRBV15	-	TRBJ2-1	ASGPYNEQF
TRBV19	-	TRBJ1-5	ASSLDSPPQH
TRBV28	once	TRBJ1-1	ASSDPSGQGLPFRAF
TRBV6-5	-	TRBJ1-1	ASSYRMGQKGNEAF
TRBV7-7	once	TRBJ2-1	ASSPDRGKNNEQF
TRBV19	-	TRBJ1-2	ASSSTGYYGYT
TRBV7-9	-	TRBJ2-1	ASSLVLGAGYEQF
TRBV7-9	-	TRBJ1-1	ASSPDRFMNTEAF
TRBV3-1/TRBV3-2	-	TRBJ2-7	ASSHLADPTYEQY
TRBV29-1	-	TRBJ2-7	SADRVGSYEQY
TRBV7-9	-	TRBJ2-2	ASSSHLAGELF
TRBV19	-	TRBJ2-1	ASRERSGGEVHEQF
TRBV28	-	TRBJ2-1	ASSLGGVFNEQF
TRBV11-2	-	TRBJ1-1	ASSFALSANPIAF
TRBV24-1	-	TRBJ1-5	ATSGAGYQPQH
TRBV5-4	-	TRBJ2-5	ASSRGQEDQETQY
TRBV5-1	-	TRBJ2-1	ASSLFGQGYDEQF